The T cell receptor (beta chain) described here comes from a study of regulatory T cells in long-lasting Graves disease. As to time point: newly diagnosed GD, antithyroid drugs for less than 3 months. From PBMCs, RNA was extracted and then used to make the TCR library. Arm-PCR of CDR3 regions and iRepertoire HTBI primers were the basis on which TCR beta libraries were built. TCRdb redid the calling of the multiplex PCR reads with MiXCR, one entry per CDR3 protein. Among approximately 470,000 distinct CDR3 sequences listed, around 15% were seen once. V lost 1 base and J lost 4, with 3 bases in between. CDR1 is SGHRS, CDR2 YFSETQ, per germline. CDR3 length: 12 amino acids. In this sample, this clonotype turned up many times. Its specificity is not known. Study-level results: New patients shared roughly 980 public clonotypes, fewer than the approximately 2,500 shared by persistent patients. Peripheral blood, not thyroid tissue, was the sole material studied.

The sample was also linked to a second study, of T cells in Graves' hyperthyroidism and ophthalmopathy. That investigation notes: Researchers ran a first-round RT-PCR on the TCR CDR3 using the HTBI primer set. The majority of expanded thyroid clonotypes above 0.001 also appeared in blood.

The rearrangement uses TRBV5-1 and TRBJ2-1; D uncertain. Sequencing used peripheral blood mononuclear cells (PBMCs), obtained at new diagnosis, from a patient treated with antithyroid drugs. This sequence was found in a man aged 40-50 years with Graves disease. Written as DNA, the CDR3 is TGCGCCAGCAGCTTGCAGTACAATGAGCAGTTCTTC. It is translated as CASSLQYNEQFF.